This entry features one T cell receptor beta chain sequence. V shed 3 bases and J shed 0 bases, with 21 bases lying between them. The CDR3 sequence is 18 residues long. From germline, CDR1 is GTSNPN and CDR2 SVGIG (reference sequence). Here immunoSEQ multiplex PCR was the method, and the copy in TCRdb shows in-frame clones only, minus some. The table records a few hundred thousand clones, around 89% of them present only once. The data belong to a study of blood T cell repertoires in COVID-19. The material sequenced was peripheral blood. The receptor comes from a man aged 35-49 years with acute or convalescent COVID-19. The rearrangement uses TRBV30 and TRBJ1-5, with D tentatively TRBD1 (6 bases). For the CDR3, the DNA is TGTGCCTGGAGCGCCTTACAGGGTGTAAAGGCTAGCAATCAGCCCCAGCATTTT. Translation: CAWSALQGVKASNQPQHF.